This is a list of T cell receptor beta chains from one sample in a study of blood T cells in healthy people across ages. TCRdb reanalysed the 5' RACE reads using MiXCR and keeps one entry per CDR3 protein. The table includes about 1.1 million distinct CDR3 sequences, 35% to 45% detected once. The sample was blood. All receptors come from a man aged 18 to 29 in good health. The CDR3 runs from the conserved cysteine through the conserved F or W. Each record gives: J gene, CDR3 length, V gene, clone size, D gene, CDR3 DNA, CDR3 protein. The D gene is left open where the match is weak. Not every row has a clone size; where given, it reads once, few, many or a size class.

>TRBJ2-7|14|TRBV9|.|.
TGTGCCAGCAATACTGAGCAGGGAGTCAATGAGCAGTACTTC
CASNTEQGVNEQYF
>TRBJ1-1|17|TRBV4-3|.|.
TGCGCCAGCAGCCAAGAGCCATGGACAGAAATGAACACTGAAGCTTTCTTT
CASSQEPWTEMNTEAFF
>TRBJ2-7|13|TRBV20-1|.|.
TGCAGTGCTAGAGATCTCAGTGGCTACGAGCAGTACTTC
CSARDLSGYEQYF
>TRBJ1-1|15|TRBV2|.|.
TGTGCCAGCAGTGATCAAGCAGGGGAGGCCACTGAAGCTTTCTTT
CASSDQAGEATEAFF
>TRBJ2-3|18|TRBV6-1|once|TRBD2
TGTGCCAGCAGAAAAGGGGATGGTAGCGGGGTCAGCACAGATACGCAGTATTTT
CASRKGDGSGVSTDTQYF
>TRBJ2-7|12|TRBV20-1|.|.
TGCAGTGCTAGAGTCAACTCCTACGAGCAGTACTTC
CSARVNSYEQYF
>TRBJ1-2|15|TRBV4-3|.|.
TGCGCCAGCAGCCAAGATCTGCAGGGGAGCTATGGCTACACCTTC
CASSQDLQGSYGYTF
>TRBJ1-2|13|TRBV7-9|.|.
TGTGCCAGCAGCGCTTCTTGTAACTATGGCTACACCTTC
CASSASCNYGYTF
>TRBJ2-3|14|TRBV12-3/TRBV12-4|few|.
TGTGCCAGTACGCGCGGAGCGCGGACAGATACGCAGTATTTT
CASTRGARTDTQYF
>TRBJ2-6|15|TRBV18|few|.
TGTGCCAGCTCACCATTGACGTTCTCGGGAGAAGTCCTGACTTTC
CASSPLTFSGEVLTF
>TRBJ2-1|12|TRBV6-5|few|.
TGTGCCAGCGGCAGGGGTGTTAATGAGCAGTTCTTC
CASGRGVNEQFF
>TRBJ2-7|14|TRBV20-1|few|TRBD1
TGCAGTGCTAGCGGCGACAGGGGGTACTACGAGCAGTACTTC
CSASGDRGYYEQYF
>TRBJ2-3|15|TRBV10-3|.|.
TGTGCCATCACGGATGGGGTAGGTTCCCCAGATACGCAGTATTTT
CAITDGVGSPDTQYF
>TRBJ2-3|21|TRBV2|.|TRBD2
TGTGCCAGCAGGAGCATTAGGTTTCGTGGGACTAGCGGGGGTGACACAGATACGCAGTATTTT
CASRSIRFRGTSGGDTDTQYF
>TRBJ1-5|16|TRBV4-3|.|.
TGCGTCAGCAGCCAAGATCATCGGGGTAGCAATCAGCCCCAGCATTTT
CVSSQDHRGSNQPQHF
>TRBJ1-2|15|TRBV25-1|.|.
TGTACCAGCAGTGAATCTAAGGGAGGTTTGGGTGGCTACACCTTC
CTSSESKGGLGGYTF
>TRBJ1-2|13|TRBV6-5|few|.
TGTGCCAGCACTGACAGACTAAACTATGGCTACACCTTC
CASTDRLNYGYTF
>TRBJ2-3|14|TRBV5-1|.|TRBD1
TGCGCCAGCAGCTGGGGGGACAGGGGGGATACGCAGTATTTT
CASSWGDRGDTQYF
>TRBJ2-2|15|TRBV5-6|.|TRBD1
TGTGCCAGCAGCTCCCGGGACAGCAAAACCGGGGAGCTGTTTTTT
CASSSRDSKTGELFF
>TRBJ2-7|15|TRBV4-2|few|.
TGTGCCAGCAGCCAAGGGGGGGTCTCCTACAATGAGCAGTACTTC
CASSQGGVSYNEQYF
>TRBJ2-1|17|TRBV6-2/TRBV6-3|.|.
TGTACCAGCAGTTACTCGACGGCGGGGCCGGGCTACAATGAGCAGTTCTTC
CTSSYSTAGPGYNEQFF
>TRBJ2-1|13|TRBV7-2|.|.
TGTGCCAGCAGCTTAGGACTAGTTGACGAGCAGTTCTTC
CASSLGLVDEQFF
>TRBJ2-6|16|TRBV12-3/TRBV12-4|.|.
TGTGCCGGCAGTTTTTTTCGGGGCTCTGGGGCCAACGTCCTGACTTTC
CAGSFFRGSGANVLTF
>TRBJ2-5|15|TRBV9|few|.
TGTGCCAGCAGCGTAGGTCCAGGGATAGGGGAGACCCAGTACTTC
CASSVGPGIGETQYF
>TRBJ2-7|14|TRBV20-1|.|.
TGCAGTGCTGCGGGACACTCCAACTCCTACGAGCAGTACTTC
CSAAGHSNSYEQYF
>TRBJ2-7|14|TRBV6-2/TRBV6-3|.|TRBD1
TGTGCCAGCAGTTACGGGACAGGTCCCTACGAGCAGTACTTC
CASSYGTGPYEQYF